The 30 T cell receptor beta chains below come from one sample, sequenced in a study of T-cell reconstitution after alpha-beta-depleted transplantation in children. Preparation of the TCRbeta library used unique molecular identifiers. Each CDR3 protein gets one entry after TCRdb re-called the PCR reads with MiXCR. The sample lists around 450,000 distinct CDR3 sequences, around 15% occurring once. This sample comprised PBMCs, mostly from graft donor cells, obtained 360 days after TCRalphabeta/CD19-depleted stem cell transplant. The receptors originated from a boy in the first two years of life who had a stem cell transplant for Wiskott-Aldrich syndrome, so the T cells may come from the graft donor.

The rearrangement joins TRBV7-8 to TRBJ1-1, with D tentatively TRBD1 (6 bases). The CDR3 length is 17 residues. The germline V and J ends were trimmed by 2 bases and 1 base, with 17 bases remaining between them. The V gene's germline CDR1 is SGHVS and CDR2 FQNEAQ. The CDR3 loop is CASSLLQSGTSNTEAFF. CDR3 DNA sequence: TGTGCCAGCAGCTTACTCCAAAGTGGGACATCGAACACTGAAGCTTTCTTT.

CDR3 nucleotides: TGCGCCAGCAGCTTTAGCGGGGTGCACTACGAGCAGTACTTC. This codes for CASSFSGVHYEQYF. J is TRBJ2-7 and V is TRBV5-1; 8 positions agree with TRBD2. Germline values: CDR1 SGHRS, CDR2 YFSETQ. V shed 2 bases, J shed 3 bases, and the junction held 4 bases outside the gene matches. This CDR3 comprises 14 residues.

This clonotype appeared many times. V is TRBV27 and J is TRBJ2-7; D may be TRBD2 (7 bases). From germline, CDR1 is MNHEY and CDR2 SMNVEV (reference sequence). CDR3 length: 15 amino acids. V lost 2 bases to trimming and J lost 0 bases, with 11 bases between them. CDR3: CASSLRGGPSYEQYF. The CDR3 nucleotides are TGTGCCAGCAGTTTAAGGGGGGGCCCCTCCTACGAGCAGTACTTC.

This chain joins TRBV5-1 and TRBJ2-1; 12 nucleotides line up with TRBD2. The CDR3 extends over 17 amino acids. Germline V gene lookup returns CDR1 SGHRS and CDR2 YFSETQ. V lost 4 bases to trimming and J lost 7 bases; unmatched junction nucleotides: 12. The CDR3 DNA follows: TGCGCCAGCAGCAGGGGACTAGCGGGTCTCCGAGAGAATGAGCAGTTCTTC. Its protein product is CASSRGLAGLRENEQFF.

At least ten counts were recorded for this clonotype. V gene TRBV25-1 combines with J gene TRBJ2-7; D not resolved. Germline lookup yields CDR1 MGHDK and CDR2 SYGVNS. The V end lost 2 bases, the J end lost 4 bases, and 3 bases lay between the germline ends. CDR3 size: 11 residues. The chain's CDR3 is CASSEGYEQYF. CDR3 DNA sequence: TGTGCCAGCAGTGAAGGTTACGAGCAGTACTTC.

This chain connects TRBV15 to TRBJ2-5; 7 nucleotides agree with TRBD1. Germline trimming cut 5 bases from V and 7 bases from J; bases unmatched to any gene: 10. CDR3 length: 14 amino acids. The germline gives CDR1 LNHNV, CDR2 YYDKDF (reference sequence). The CDR3 DNA reads as TGTGCCACCAGCCCAACAGGGGCCCTCGGGACCCAGTACTTC. It codes for CATSPTGALGTQYF.

This clonotype was seen a handful of times. The chain employs TRBV5-1 and TRBJ2-6; D remains unclear. Trimming cost V 10 bases and J 2 bases, with 10 bases left between them. Looked up from germline, CDR1 is SGHRS and CDR2 is YFSETQ. CDR3 size: 13 residues. CDR3 DNA: TGCGCCTCAGGTGGGGCTGGGGCCAACGTCCTGACTTTC. Amino acids: CASGGAGANVLTF. The whole variable domain, remainder taken from reference TRBV5-1 and TRBJ2-6, is KAGVTQTPRYLIKTRGQQVTLSCSPISGHRSVSWYQQTPGQGLQFLFEYFSETQRNKGNFPGRFSGRQFSNSRSEMNVSTLELGDSALYLCASGGAGANVLTFGAGSRLTVL.

The chain is built from TRBV12-3 or TRBV12-4 and TRBJ2-5; D gene ambiguous. This CDR3 is built from 15 residues. V was trimmed by 3 bases and J by 1 base, leaving 12 bases between them. The DNA for the CDR3 is TGTGCCAGCAGTTTGAGGTGGCAGGTCCAAGAGACCCAGTACTTC. Amino acid sequence: CASSLRWQVQETQYF.

CDR3 sequence reads: CASSPIYAGELFF. The DNA for the CDR3 is TGTGCCAGCAGTCCCATCTACGCCGGGGAGCTGTTTTTT. This chain links TRBV6-2 or TRBV6-3 with TRBJ2-2; D not certain. This CDR3 has 13 amino acids. V lost 5 bases, J lost 6 bases, and 10 bases lay in between. Germline loops: CDR1 MNHEY, CDR2 SVGEGT.

This chain uses TRBV4-3 with TRBJ2-5; TRBD2 might be the D (6 bases). The CDR3 has 15 amino acids. Germline V CDR1 and CDR2: LGHNA, YSLEER. V dropped 1 base and J dropped 5 bases, with 14 bases sitting between them. The CDR3 reads CASSQAAGLGETQYF. The CDR3 DNA sequence: TGCGCCAGCAGCCAAGCCGCGGGACTCGGGGAGACCCAGTACTTC.

The chain is built from TRBV4-2 and TRBJ2-3; no firm D call. CDR1 is LGHNA and CDR2 is YNFKEQ in the germline V gene. The germline V and J ends were trimmed by 1 base and 7 bases, with 12 bases remaining between them. This CDR3 is built from 14 residues. Here the CDR3 DNA reads TGTGCCAGCAGCCAAGGGGCTAGTTCAAATACGCAGTATTTT. Translation gives CASSQGASSNTQYF.

This rearrangement joins TRBV28 to TRBJ2-2; D is ambiguous. The V gene lost 0 bases and the J gene lost 8 bases, with 1 base spanning the gap. The CDR3 is made up of 11 amino acids. CDR1 and CDR2 (germline): MDHEN, SYDVKM. The CDR3 protein is CASSLWGELFF. The CDR3 region has the DNA TGTGCCAGCAGTTTATGGGGGGAGCTGTTTTTT.

The chain links TRBV20-1 to TRBJ2-1; D might be TRBD1 (6 bases). The ends were cut back, 1 base at V and 4 bases at J, with 17 bases in the middle. Germline V gene sequence: CDR1 DFQATT, CDR2 SNEGSKA (reference sequence). This CDR3 is 16 amino acids long. CDR3 coding DNA: TGCAGTGCTAGAGCCAGACAGGCAAAGGGTTACAATGAGCAGTTCTTC. Amino acids: CSARARQAKGYNEQFF.

CDR3 bases: TGTGCCAGCAGTTCCCTCGGGGCCGGCACAGATACGCAGTATTTT. It specifies CASSSLGAGTDTQYF. The genes are TRBV27 and TRBJ2-3; D possibly uses TRBD1 or TRBD2 (5 bases each). This CDR3 is 15 amino acids long. V lost 4 bases to trimming and J lost 1 base, with 12 bases between them. Per germline, CDR1 MNHEY and CDR2 SMNVEV (reference sequence).

The rearrangement joins TRBV6-5 to TRBJ1-6, with 9 bases matching TRBD1. CDR3 length: 17 amino acids. Trimming removed 2 bases from V and 1 base from J; junction bases left unmatched: 3. Germline CDR1 and CDR2: MNHEY and SVGAGI. CDR3: CASSYGTGWSYNSPLHF. CDR3 nucleotide sequence: TGTGCCAGCAGTTACGGGACAGGGTGGTCCTATAATTCACCCCTCCACTTT.

This clonotype was observed a handful of times. The CDR3 loop is CASSRPRQREGSYEQYF. CDR3 coding DNA: TGTGCCAGCAGTCGCCCCCGCCAGCGGGAGGGCTCCTACGAGCAGTACTTC. The chain uses TRBV6-1 and TRBJ2-7, with 10 bases aligning to TRBD2. Losses at the gene ends were 5 bases for V and 0 bases for J; bases not matched to a gene: 10. The CDR3 sequence is 17 residues long. Germline CDR1 reads MNHNS; CDR2 reads SASEGT.

This clonotype was seen a handful of times. J is TRBJ2-7 and V is TRBV20-1, with a tentative D call TRBD2 (6 bases). In germline, CDR1 is DFQATT, CDR2 SNEGSKA (reference sequence). V was clipped by 3 bases and J by 2 bases, with 11 bases between them. The CDR3 has 13 amino acids. The CDR3 nucleotides are TGCAGTGCTAGCGGGGGTGAGGCCTACGAGCAGTACTTC. Protein sequence: CSASGGEAYEQYF.

This clonotype was detected a few times. This sequence joins TRBV10-3 and TRBJ1-1, with TRBD1 matching 8 bases. In germline, CDR1 is ENHRY, CDR2 SYGVKD. The length of the CDR3 is 16 residues. J gave up 0 bases and V 3 bases, and 6 bases lay outside the gene matches. CDR3 sequence reads: CAISEYGTGLNTEAFF. In nucleotides, the CDR3 is TGTGCCATCAGTGAATATGGGACAGGCTTGAACACTGAAGCTTTCTTT.

This sequence joins TRBV24-1 and TRBJ2-7; 10 bases are a match to TRBD2. This CDR3 is built from 15 residues. Germline V gene lookup returns CDR1 KGHDR and CDR2 SFDVKD. J lost 2 bases, V lost 4 bases, and 4 bases had no gene match. In DNA form, the CDR3 reads TGTGCCACCAGTGACAATAGCGGGAGGCCCTACGAGCAGTACTTC. Amino acid sequence: CATSDNSGRPYEQYF.

The sample holds a few counts of this clonotype. The chain carries TRBV6-5 and TRBJ2-7; the D gene is possibly TRBD1 (6 bases). Trimming left V 2 bases short and J 7 bases short, with 15 bases between. This CDR3 contains 14 residues. Germline CDR1 reads MNHEY; CDR2 reads SVGAGI. The CDR3, as DNA: TGTGCCAGCAGTTACCCCCAGGGGTCGGGGGAGCAGTACTTC. As protein: CASSYPQGSGEQYF.

This clonotype was seen ten or more times. The CDR3: CAISDWGMGVYNEQFF. CDR3 bases: TGTGCCATCAGTGACTGGGGGATGGGAGTCTACAATGAGCAGTTCTTC. The J gene is TRBJ2-1, the V gene TRBV10-3; D could derive from TRBD1 or TRBD2 (5 bases each). Germline V lookup: CDR1 ENHRY, CDR2 SYGVKD. V was cut by 3 bases and J by 3 bases, with 15 bases left in between. There are 16 residues in the CDR3.

The chain joins TRBV6-2 or TRBV6-3 to TRBJ2-1; the D is unclear. Germline values: CDR1 MNHEY, CDR2 SVGEGT. The length of the CDR3 is 14 residues. Trimming took 2 bases from V and 4 from J, leaving 9 bases between them. The CDR3 nucleotides read TGTGCCAGCAGTTACCATTCGGGTTACAATGAGCAGTTCTTC. Its translation: CASSYHSGYNEQFF.

The V gene is TRBV2, the J gene TRBJ2-3; D gene ambiguous. Germline loops: CDR1 SNHLY, CDR2 FYNNEI. The V gene lost 6 bases and the J gene lost 0 bases, with 7 bases spanning the gap. The CDR3 extends over 13 amino acids. CDR3 in DNA: TGTGCCAGCAGCGTCCGAAGCACAGATACGCAGTATTTT. Amino acids: CASSVRSTDTQYF. Full variable domain (missing parts from reference TRBV2 and TRBJ2-3): EPEVTQTPSHQVTQMGQEVILRCVPISNHLYFYWYRQILGQKVEFLVSFYNNEISEKSEIFDDQFSVERPDGSNFTLKIRSTKLEDSAMYFCASSVRSTDTQYFGPGTRLTVL.

The chain has TRBV20-1 and TRBJ2-1; no definite D call. V was clipped by 0 bases and J by 8 bases, with 8 bases between them. Germline V CDR1 and CDR2: DFQATT, SNEGSKA (reference sequence). The CDR3 totals 12 residues. CDR3 DNA: TGCAGTGCTAGAGATTTGCTGGATGAGCAGTTCTTC. This codes for CSARDLLDEQFF.

With regard to this clonotype: A junction boundary mismatches the germline segment, possibly from a read error. The V gene is TRBV29-1, the J gene TRBJ2-7; tentatively, D is TRBD1 (6 bases). CDR3 size: 12 residues. The V gene's germline CDR1 is SQVTM and CDR2 ANQGSEA. This CDR3 is CSVADRKYEKYF. The DNA of the CDR3 is TGCAGCGTTGCGGACAGAAAGTACGAGAAGTACTTC.

This clonotype showed up just a few times. This sequence joins TRBV20-1 and TRBJ2-7, with 10 bases identical to TRBD2. Trimming took 3 bases from V and 0 from J; bases not matched to a gene: 2. This CDR3 contains 14 residues. Germline-derived CDR1 and CDR2 are DFQATT and SNEGSKA (reference sequence). Here the CDR3 DNA reads TGCAGTGCTAGTCTAGCGGGAGTCTCCTACGAGCAGTACTTC. This translates into CSASLAGVSYEQYF.

This clonotype was observed a handful of times. The rearrangement joins TRBV18 to TRBJ2-5, with D possibly being TRBD1 or TRBD2 (5 bases each). From germline, CDR1 is KGHSH and CDR2 LQKENI. The CDR3 totals 15 residues. Trimming left V 3 bases short and J 5 bases short, with 16 bases between. For the CDR3, the DNA is TGTGCCAGCTCACCGGTTTTCGGCAGGGAGGAGACCCAGTACTTC. Protein product: CASSPVFGREETQYF.

This chain uses TRBV5-1 with TRBJ2-6; D perhaps matches TRBD1 (5 bases). The V end lost 1 base, the J end lost 2 bases, and 10 bases lay between the germline ends. The germline V gene encodes CDR1 SGHRS and CDR2 YFSETQ. The CDR3 contains 16 residues. The CDR3 loop is CASSLNRLAGANVLTF. Here the CDR3 DNA reads TGCGCCAGCAGCTTGAACAGGTTAGCTGGGGCCAACGTCCTGACTTTC.

This clonotype was counted only a few times. The V and J genes are TRBV4-1 and TRBJ2-5; no definite D call. Germline V CDR1 and CDR2: MGHRA, YSYEKL. The CDR3 runs to 13 residues. Trimming shortened V by 1 base and J by 3 bases, and 6 bases separated the two germline ends. CDR3 sequence (DNA): TGCGCCAGCAGCCAAGTCCACAAAGAGACCCAGTACTTC. Amino acids: CASSQVHKETQYF.

The chain carries TRBV20-1 and TRBJ2-5; 7 bases map to TRBD1. The J segment lost 5 bases and the V segment lost 4 bases, leaving 4 bases of the junction unmatched. Germline CDR1 is DFQATT and CDR2 is SNEGSKA (reference sequence). There are 12 residues in the CDR3. In nucleotides, the CDR3 is TGCAGTGCTACGAGGGGGCCTGAGACCCAGTACTTC. Encoded protein: CSATRGPETQYF.